This TCR beta chain was obtained from a study of regulatory T cells in long-lasting Graves disease. Study-level points and caveats: Newly diagnosed patients had higher TCR diversity than persistent Graves' patients did.

The CDR3 extends over 12 amino acids. CDR1 and CDR2 from the germline V gene are LNHDA and SQIVND (reference sequence). V gave up 7 bases and J gave up 4 bases, with 10 bases separating them. Arm-PCR with iRepertoire HTBI primers amplified the CDR3 regions for these TCR beta libraries. TCRdb used MiXCR to reprocess the multiplex PCR reads, holding one entry per CDR3 protein. Of 400,000 to 450,000 distinct CDR3 sequences listed, 23% were seen once; the top ten hold about a quarter. On this clonotype: Its antigen is not known.

Stated time point: persistent/refractory GD, antithyroid drugs over 5 years with positive TRAb. Extracted PBMC RNA gave rise to the TCR library. This material consisted of peripheral blood mononuclear cells (PBMCs), taken when the disease was refractory, from a patient treated with antithyroid drugs. This chain joins TRBV19 and TRBJ1-1, with D unresolved. This sequence originates from a female donor with Graves disease. For the CDR3, the DNA is TGTGCCAGTATAGCGAGAGGCACTGAAGCTTTCTTT. Translation gives CASIARGTEAFF.